Below are 8 T cell receptor beta chains sequenced from a single sample in a study of blood T cell repertoires in COVID-19. Profiled with immunoSEQ multiplex PCR; TCRdb holds only in-frame clones, not every one. The sample carries about 63,000 clones, about three quarters recorded once. Sequencing was done on a sample of peripheral blood. Receptors were obtained from a woman aged 80 or over with acute or convalescent COVID-19.

This sequence joins TRBV24-1 and TRBJ1-2, with D possibly being TRBD1 (5 bases). This CDR3 comprises 16 residues. Trimming left V 4 bases short and J 8 bases short, with 22 bases between. Germline CDR1 KGHDR, CDR2 SFDVKD. For the CDR3, the DNA is TGTGCCACCAGTGACCCAAACGCACGGGGGATGGGCGGCTACACCTTC. This translates into CATSDPNARGMGGYTF.

The J gene is TRBJ1-1, the V gene TRBV29-1, with a possible D match to TRBD1 (6 bases). The CDR3 is 13 residues long. Trimming shortened V by 0 bases and J by 5 bases, and 10 bases separated the two germline ends. CDR1 and CDR2 (germline): SQVTM, ANQGSEA. This CDR3 is CSVEEWDNTEAFF. The CDR3 bases are TGCAGCGTTGAAGAATGGGACAATACTGAAGCTTTCTTT.

The genes are TRBV15 and TRBJ2-5, with D possibly being TRBD2 (6 bases). CDR1 is LNHNV, CDR2 YYDKDF, per germline (reference sequence). This CDR3 comprises 13 residues. Between the trimmed V and J ends, which lost 3 bases and 5 bases, there was a span of 10 bases. The CDR3 reads CATSSGGWETQYF. The CDR3 DNA is TGTGCCACCAGCAGTGGGGGGTGGGAGACCCAGTACTTC.

On this clone itself: A far larger clone is off by one base, so a read error is likely. The chain uses TRBV13 and TRBJ1-1; tentative D call: TRBD1 (6 bases). The germline V gene encodes CDR1 PRHDT and CDR2 FYEKMQ (reference sequence). V lost 3 bases and J 4 bases, leaving 9 bases between the germline ends. The CDR3 is 13 residues long. DNA for the CDR3: TGTGCCAGCAGCTTGGGGGGGCCCACTGAAGCTTTCTTT. This codes for CASSLGGPTEAFF.

The rearrangement links TRBV9 to TRBJ2-1; D possibly corresponds to TRBD2 (6 bases). V was cut by 0 bases and J by 0 bases, with 16 bases left in between. This CDR3 comprises 18 residues. Per the germline V gene, CDR1 is SGDLS and CDR2 is YYNGEE. The CDR3 nucleotides read TGTGCCAGCAGCGTAGAGGGGACTCGACTGTCCTCCTACAATGAGCAGTTCTTC. It yields the protein CASSVEGTRLSSYNEQFF. Together with reference TRBV9 and TRBJ2-1, the CDR3 gives the full variable domain: DSGVTQTPKHLITATGQRVTLRCSPRSGDLSVYWYQQSLDQGLQFLIQYYNGEERAKGNILERFSAQQFPDLHSELNLSSLELGDSALYFCASSVEGTRLSSYNEQFFGPGTRLTVL.

The CDR3 region is CASSVDSMNTEAFF. For the CDR3, the DNA is TGTGCCAGCAGCGTAGACAGTATGAACACTGAAGCTTTCTTT. The chain recombines TRBV9 with TRBJ1-1; D gene uncertain. Germline V gives CDR1 SGDLS, CDR2 YYNGEE. The CDR3 has 14 residues. The V end was cut by 0 bases, the J end by 0 bases, with 6 bases between.

This chain connects TRBV27 to TRBJ2-5; 12 nucleotides match TRBD2. V trimming: 5 bases; J trimming: 5 bases; junction bases outside the gene matches: 12. The CDR3 has 17 residues. Germline lookup yields CDR1 MNHEY and CDR2 SMNVEV (reference sequence). The DNA of the CDR3 is TGTGCCAGCAGTCTTGGACTAGCGGGGCTAGGAGGGGAGACCCAGTACTTC. Amino acid sequence: CASSLGLAGLGGETQYF.

The chain uses TRBV7-9 and TRBJ1-4; D is unclear. CDR1 is SEHNR, CDR2 FQNEAQ, per germline (reference sequence). Trimming took 3 bases from V and 8 from J, leaving 13 bases between them. The CDR3 has 14 amino acids. The CDR3 nucleotides read TGTGCCAGCAGCTTGAGGGCGGGGTCGGAAAAACTGTTTTTT. Protein product: CASSLRAGSEKLFF.